This T cell receptor (beta chain) was sequenced for a study of CXCR3-negative and CXCR3-positive naive CD8 T cells (dated by TCRdb to between 2018 and 2020). Study-wide context: In total, some 140 million TRB reads were obtained, which works out to roughly 1.5 +/- 0.3 million reads per library. For the TRBV-TRBJ cluster analysis, the naive subsets came from a handful of donors, while the memory cells came from 3 donors. Data from 11 donors, pooled across two independent experiments, went into the diversity and physicochemical repertoire analyses.

For every CD8+ T cell subset, a few hundred thousand cells were flow-sorted straight into RLT lysis buffer, and each subset was sorted in triplicate. To keep memory contaminants out, a stringent definition of naive CD8+ T cells was applied: CD45RO-CCR7+CD27+CD95-. Peripheral blood mononuclear cells were isolated from buffy coats using standard density gradient centrifugation. A FACSAria III was used to flow-sort naive CD8+ T cells into CXCR3-negative and CXCR3-positive populations. An RNeasy Mini Kit was used to extract total RNA from the sorted cells. As for this clonotype: Its binding antigen is unknown.

Overall study results and their limits: Because CXCR3 expression was partially decreased after cryopreservation, freshly isolated PBMCs were used for most assays. Compared with CXCR3-negative naive cells, CXCR3-positive naive cells had TRB CDR3s with higher hydrophobicity (lower Kidera factor 4), lower energy, and higher strength and volume indices. Because surface CD5, which has been linked to self-reactivity in mice, was comparable between naive subsets, TCR interaction strength was also inferred from TRB CDR3 physicochemical properties. Both naive subsets had comparably high repertoire diversity, while memory CD8+ T cells had much lower repertoire diversity. Within the same donor, TRBV-TRBJ usage looked similar between naive CXCR3-negative and CXCR3-positive cells, but memory cells had distinct patterns.

The CDR3 has 14 amino acids, counting the end cysteine and phenylalanine. DNA was not recorded. CDR1 and CDR2 are read off the germline V gene as SGHDT and YYEEEE. The reads were generated on a NextSeq 550. The Human TCR Profiling Kit (MiLaboratory) was used to prepare UMI-labeled 5' RACE TRB cDNA libraries. The full amount of extracted RNA was used for cDNA synthesis, and the full amount of resulting cDNA was used for PCR amplification. Libraries were prepared in parallel with an identical number of PCR cycles. On the study's bioinformatics: About 48,000 +/- 9,800 unique UMI-labeled TRB cDNA molecules per library were extracted with MIGEC and MiXCR, with at least two reads per UMI required. On average, about 40,000 +/- 10,000 functional in-frame TRB CDR3 nucleotide clonotypes lacking stop codons were found per library. After downsampling to 5000 UMI-labeled TRB molecules per sample, diversity metrics such as normalized Shannon-Wiener and Chao1 were calculated in VDJtools. VDJtools computed clonotype-size-weighted physicochemical properties of the central five CDR3 residues: interaction energy, strength, volume and Kidera factor 4. The reads went through TCRdb reprocessing, and each CDR3 protein sequence gets one entry with no DNA. TCRdb, rather than the study authors, made the V and J calls. Per the sample table, the count is approximately 100,000 distinct CDR3 sequences. 0.3% to 0.45% of the sample goes to the ten largest clones.

Sequenced sample: naive CXCR3+ CD8+ T cells from blood. What this sample's cell subset or site label stands for: CD45RO-CCR7+CD27+CD95- naive CD8+ T cells expressing CXCR3 (TNR3+). The chain employs TRBV5-6 and TRBJ1-2. This receptor was obtained from a human donor in good health. Some clones in this sample may be carry-over from other donors' samples. CDR3 reads: CASSFPDSGYGYTF.